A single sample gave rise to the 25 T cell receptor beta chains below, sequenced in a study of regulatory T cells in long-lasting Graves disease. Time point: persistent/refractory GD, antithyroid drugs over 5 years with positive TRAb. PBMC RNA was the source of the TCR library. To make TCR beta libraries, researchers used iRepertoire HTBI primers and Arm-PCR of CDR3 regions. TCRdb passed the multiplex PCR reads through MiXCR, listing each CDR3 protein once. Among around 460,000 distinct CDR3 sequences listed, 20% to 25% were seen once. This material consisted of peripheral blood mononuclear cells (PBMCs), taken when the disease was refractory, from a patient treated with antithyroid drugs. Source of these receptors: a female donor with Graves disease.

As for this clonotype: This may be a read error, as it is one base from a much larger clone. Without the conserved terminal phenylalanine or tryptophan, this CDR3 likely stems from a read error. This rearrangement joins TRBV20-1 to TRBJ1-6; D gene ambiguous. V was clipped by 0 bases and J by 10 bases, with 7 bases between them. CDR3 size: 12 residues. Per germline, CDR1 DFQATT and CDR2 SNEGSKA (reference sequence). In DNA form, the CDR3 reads TGCAGTGCTAGAGATATCCAATCACCCCTCCACTTG. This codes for CSARDIQSPLHL.

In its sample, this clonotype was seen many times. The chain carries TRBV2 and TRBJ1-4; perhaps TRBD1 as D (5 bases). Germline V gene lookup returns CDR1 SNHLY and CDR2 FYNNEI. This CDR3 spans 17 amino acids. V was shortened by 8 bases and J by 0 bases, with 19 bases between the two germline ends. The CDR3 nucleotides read TGTGCCAGCTGGTTAGGGGCACAAGTTGCAACTAATGAAAAACTGTTTTTT. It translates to CASWLGAQVATNEKLFF.

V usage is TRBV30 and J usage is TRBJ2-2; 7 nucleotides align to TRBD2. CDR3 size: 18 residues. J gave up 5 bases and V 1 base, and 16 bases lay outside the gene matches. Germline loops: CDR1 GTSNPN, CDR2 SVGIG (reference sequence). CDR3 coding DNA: TGTGCCTGGAGTGACGGGACCCGCGGCGGGAGAGGGACCGGGGAGCTGTTTTTT. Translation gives CAWSDGTRGGRGTGELFF.

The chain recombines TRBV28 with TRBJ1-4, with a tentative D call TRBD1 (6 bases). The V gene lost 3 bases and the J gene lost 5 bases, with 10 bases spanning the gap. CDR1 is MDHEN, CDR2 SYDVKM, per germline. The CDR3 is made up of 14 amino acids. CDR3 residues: CASSFEGGNEKLFF. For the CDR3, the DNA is TGTGCCAGCAGTTTCGAAGGGGGGAATGAAAAACTGTTTTTT.

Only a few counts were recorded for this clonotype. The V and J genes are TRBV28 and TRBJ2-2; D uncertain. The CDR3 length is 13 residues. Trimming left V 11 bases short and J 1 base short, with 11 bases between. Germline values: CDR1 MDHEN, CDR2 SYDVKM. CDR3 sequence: CAYSLGNTGELFF. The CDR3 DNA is TGTGCCTATTCTCTCGGGAACACCGGGGAGCTGTTTTTT.

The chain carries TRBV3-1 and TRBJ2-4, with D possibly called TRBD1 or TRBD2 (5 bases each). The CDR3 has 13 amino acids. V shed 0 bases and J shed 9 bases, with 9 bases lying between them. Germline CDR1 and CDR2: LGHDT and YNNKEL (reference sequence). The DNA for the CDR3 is TGTGCCAGCAGCCAAGAAGACAGCGGCATTCAGTACTTC. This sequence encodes CASSQEDSGIQYF.

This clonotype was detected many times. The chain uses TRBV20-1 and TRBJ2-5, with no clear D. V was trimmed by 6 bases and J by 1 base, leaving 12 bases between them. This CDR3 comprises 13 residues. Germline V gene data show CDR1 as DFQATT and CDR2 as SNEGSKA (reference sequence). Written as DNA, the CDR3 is TGCAGTGCCAGCGTTGACTCCCAAGAGACCCAGTACTTC. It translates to CSASVDSQETQYF.

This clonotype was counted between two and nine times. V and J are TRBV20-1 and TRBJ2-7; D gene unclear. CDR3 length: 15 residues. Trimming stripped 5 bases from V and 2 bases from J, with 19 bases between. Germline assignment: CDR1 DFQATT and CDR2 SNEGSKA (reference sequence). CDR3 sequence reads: CSAGRATTKPYEQYF. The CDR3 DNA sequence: TGCAGTGCTGGCCGCGCGACAACCAAGCCCTACGAGCAGTACTTC.

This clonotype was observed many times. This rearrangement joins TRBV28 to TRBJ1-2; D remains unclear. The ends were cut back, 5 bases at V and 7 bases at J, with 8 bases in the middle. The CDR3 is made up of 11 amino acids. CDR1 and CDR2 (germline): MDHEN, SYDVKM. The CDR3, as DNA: TGTGCCAGCAGTCCCCGGGGTGGCTACACCTTC. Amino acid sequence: CASSPRGGYTF.

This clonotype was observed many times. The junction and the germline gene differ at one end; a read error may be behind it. CDR3 residues: CASSLAGYSPLHF. The CDR3 bases are TGCGCCAGCAGCTTGGCCGGTTATTCACCCCTCCACTTT. The chain employs TRBV11-2 and TRBJ1-6; D not resolved. Per germline, CDR1 SGHAT and CDR2 FQNNGV. CDR3 length: 13 amino acids.

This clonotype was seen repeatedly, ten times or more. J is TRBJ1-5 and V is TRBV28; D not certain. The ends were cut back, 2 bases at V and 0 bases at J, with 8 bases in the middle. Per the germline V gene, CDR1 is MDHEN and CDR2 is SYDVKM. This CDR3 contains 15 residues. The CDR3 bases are TGTGCCAGCAGTTTAAACGCTGGTAGCAATCAGCCCCAGCATTTT. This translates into CASSLNAGSNQPQHF.

The CDR3 nucleotides read TGCGCCAGCAGCCAACCAGGGGGCAGGCCCTCACCCCTCCACTTT. It yields the protein CASSQPGGRPSPLHF. This chain links TRBV4-1 with TRBJ1-6; 8 bases align to TRBD1. Germline assignment: CDR1 MGHRA and CDR2 YSYEKL. The CDR3 totals 15 residues. The trim removed 2 bases at V and 10 bases at J, leaving 7 bases unmatched.

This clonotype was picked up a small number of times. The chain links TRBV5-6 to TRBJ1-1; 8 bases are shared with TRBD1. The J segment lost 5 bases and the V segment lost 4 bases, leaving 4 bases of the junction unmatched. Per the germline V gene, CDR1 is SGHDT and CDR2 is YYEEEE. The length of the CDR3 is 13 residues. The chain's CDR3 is CASSHQGATEAFF. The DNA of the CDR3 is TGTGCCAGCAGCCACCAGGGGGCTACTGAAGCTTTCTTT.

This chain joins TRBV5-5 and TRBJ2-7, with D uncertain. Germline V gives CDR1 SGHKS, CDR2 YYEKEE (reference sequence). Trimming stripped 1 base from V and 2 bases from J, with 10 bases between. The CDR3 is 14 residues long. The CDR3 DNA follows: TGTGCCAGCAGCTTGACGGTTCGGGCCTACGAGCAGTACTTC. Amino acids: CASSLTVRAYEQYF. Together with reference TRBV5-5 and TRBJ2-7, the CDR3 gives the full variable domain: DAGVTQSPTHLIKTRGQQVTLRCSPISGHKSVSWYQQVLGQGPQFIFQYYEKEERGRGNFPDRFSARQFPNYSSELNVNALLLGDSALYLCASSLTVRAYEQYFGPGTRLTVT.

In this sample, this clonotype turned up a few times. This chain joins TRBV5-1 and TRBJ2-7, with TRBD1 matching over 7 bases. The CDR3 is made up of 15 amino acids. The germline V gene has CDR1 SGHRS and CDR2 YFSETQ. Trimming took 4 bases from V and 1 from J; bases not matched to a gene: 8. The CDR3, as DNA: TGCGCCAGCAGCCCAACTCCGGGACAGTCCTACGAGCAGTACTTC. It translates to CASSPTPGQSYEQYF.

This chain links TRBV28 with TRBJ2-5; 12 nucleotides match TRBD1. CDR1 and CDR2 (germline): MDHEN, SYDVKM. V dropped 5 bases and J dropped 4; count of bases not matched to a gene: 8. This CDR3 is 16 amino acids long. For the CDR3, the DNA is TGTGCCAGCAGTGAATCCGGGACAGGGGGCGTAGAGACCCAGTACTTC. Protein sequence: CASSESGTGGVETQYF.

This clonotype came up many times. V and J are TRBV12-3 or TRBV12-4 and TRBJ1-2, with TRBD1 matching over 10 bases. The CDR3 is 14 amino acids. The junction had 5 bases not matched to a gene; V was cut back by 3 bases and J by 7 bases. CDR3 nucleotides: TGTGCCAGCAGTTTGACAGGGGGCTCGAGTGGCTACACCTTC. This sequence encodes CASSLTGGSSGYTF.

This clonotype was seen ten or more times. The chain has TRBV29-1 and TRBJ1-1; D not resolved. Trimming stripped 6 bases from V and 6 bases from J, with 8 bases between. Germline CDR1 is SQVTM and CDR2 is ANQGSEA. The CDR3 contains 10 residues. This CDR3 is CSVGRPEAFF. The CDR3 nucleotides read TGCAGCGTCGGACGGCCTGAAGCTTTCTTT.

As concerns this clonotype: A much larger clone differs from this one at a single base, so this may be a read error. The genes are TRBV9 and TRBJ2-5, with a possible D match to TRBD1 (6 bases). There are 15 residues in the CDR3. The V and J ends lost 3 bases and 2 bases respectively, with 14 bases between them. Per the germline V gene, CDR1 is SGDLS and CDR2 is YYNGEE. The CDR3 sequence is CASSARDIPQETQYF. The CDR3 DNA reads TGTGCCAGCAGCGCCCGGGACATACCGCAAGAGACCCAGTACTTC.

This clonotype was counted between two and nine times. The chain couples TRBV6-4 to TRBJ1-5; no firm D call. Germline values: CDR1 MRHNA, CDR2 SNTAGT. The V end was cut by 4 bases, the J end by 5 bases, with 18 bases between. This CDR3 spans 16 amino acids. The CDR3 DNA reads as TGTGCCAGCAGTGTGGCCCTTGTAGTCGAAGATCAGCCCCAGCATTTT. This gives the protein CASSVALVVEDQPQHF.

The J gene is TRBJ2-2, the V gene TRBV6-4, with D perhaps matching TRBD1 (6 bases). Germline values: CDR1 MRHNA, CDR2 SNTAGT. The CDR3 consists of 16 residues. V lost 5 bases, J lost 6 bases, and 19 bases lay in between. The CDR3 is CASSYPGDTGSGELFF. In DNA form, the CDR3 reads TGTGCCAGCAGTTACCCAGGGGACACGGGTTCCGGGGAGCTGTTTTTT.

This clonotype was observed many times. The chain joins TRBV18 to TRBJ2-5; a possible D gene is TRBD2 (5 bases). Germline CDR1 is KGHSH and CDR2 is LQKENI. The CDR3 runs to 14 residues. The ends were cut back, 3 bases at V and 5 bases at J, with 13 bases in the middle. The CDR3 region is CASSPGPGGETQYF. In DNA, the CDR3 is TGTGCCAGCTCACCCGGACCGGGCGGGGAGACCCAGTACTTC.

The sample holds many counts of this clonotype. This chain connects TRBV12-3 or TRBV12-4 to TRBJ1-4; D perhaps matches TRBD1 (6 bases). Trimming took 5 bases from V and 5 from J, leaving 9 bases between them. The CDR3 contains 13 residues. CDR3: CASSRQVNEKLFF. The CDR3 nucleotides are TGTGCCAGCAGTCGACAGGTGAATGAAAAACTGTTTTTT.

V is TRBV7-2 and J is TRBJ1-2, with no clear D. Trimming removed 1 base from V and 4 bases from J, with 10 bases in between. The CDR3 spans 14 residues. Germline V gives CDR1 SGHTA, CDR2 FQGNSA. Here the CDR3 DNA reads TGTGCCAGCAGCTTAGGTGGACGGACCTATGGCTACACCTTC. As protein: CASSLGGRTYGYTF.

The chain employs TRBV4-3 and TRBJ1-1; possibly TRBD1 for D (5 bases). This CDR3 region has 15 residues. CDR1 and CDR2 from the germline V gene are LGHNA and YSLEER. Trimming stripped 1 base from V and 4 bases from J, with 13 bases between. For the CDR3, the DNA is TGCGCCAGCAGCCAAGGTATACGAGACAGCACTGAAGCTTTCTTT. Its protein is CASSQGIRDSTEAFF.